The following is a T cell receptor (beta chain) sequence with its context. Its specificity is unknown. Using RNA transcripts as the source, TCR beta CDR3 regions were amplified. The TCR CDR3 first-round RT-PCR relied on the HTBI primer set. One entry per CDR3 protein results from TCRdb running MiXCR on the multiplex PCR reads. The sample holds about 560,000 distinct CDR3 sequences, 16% seen once. Germline V lookup: CDR1 LNHNV, CDR2 YYDKDF (reference sequence). The CDR3 length is 14 residues. Trimming removed 2 bases from V and 5 bases from J; junction bases left unmatched: 5. These data originate in a study of T cells in Graves' hyperthyroidism and ophthalmopathy. General study points: The authors' 13 V-J model separated ophthalmopathy from stable hyperthyroidism. Ophthalmopathy was model-predicted a median 6.5 months pre-onset.

This chain uses TRBV15 with TRBJ2-5, with 7 bases fitting TRBD1. The material sequenced was blood. The receptor was derived from a woman aged 18-30 years with Graves' hyperthyroidism. In DNA, the CDR3 is TGTGCCACCAGCAGAAAAGGGGGCCAGGAGACCCAGTACTTC. This translates into CATSRKGGQETQYF.